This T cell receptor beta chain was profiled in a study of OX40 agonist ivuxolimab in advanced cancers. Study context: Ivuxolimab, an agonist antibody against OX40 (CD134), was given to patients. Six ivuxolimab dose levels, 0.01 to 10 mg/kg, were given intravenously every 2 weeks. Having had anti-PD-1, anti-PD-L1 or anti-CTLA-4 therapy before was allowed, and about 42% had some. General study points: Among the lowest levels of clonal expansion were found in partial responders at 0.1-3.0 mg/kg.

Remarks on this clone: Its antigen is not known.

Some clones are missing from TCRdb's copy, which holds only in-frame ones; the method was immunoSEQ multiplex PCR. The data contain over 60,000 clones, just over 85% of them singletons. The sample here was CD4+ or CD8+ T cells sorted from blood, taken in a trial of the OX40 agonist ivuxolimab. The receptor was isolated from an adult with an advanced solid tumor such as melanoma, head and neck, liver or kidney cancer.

The CDR3 coding sequence is TGCAGTGCTAGAGAGTTTCTTAAGCAGTACTTC. Its translation is CSAREFLKQYF. The chain joins TRBV20-1 to TRBJ2-7; no reliable D call. The CDR3 consists of 11 residues. V gave up 0 bases and J gave up 8 bases, with 8 bases separating them. CDR1 and CDR2 (germline): DFQATT, SNEGSKA (reference sequence).